The 4 T cell receptor beta chains presented below share a single source sample, sequenced in a study of cytomegalovirus exposure and HLA in healthy donors. Vbeta (60) and Jbeta (13) primers were used in the PCR. Clones were read by immunoSEQ multiplex PCR, and TCRdb kept only the in-frame ones, dropping some. The table has about 190,000 clones, 75% to 85% seen once; the top ten hold about 0.8%. Sequencing used PBMCs. These receptors all stem from a woman in her late teens or twenties in good health and CMV-seronegative.

The chain is built from TRBV30 and TRBJ1-1; D unclear. The CDR3 extends over 13 amino acids. From germline, CDR1 is GTSNPN and CDR2 SVGIG (reference sequence). The V gene lost 0 bases and the J gene lost 1 base, with 6 bases spanning the gap. The CDR3 region is CAWSVRQNTEAFF. The DNA for the CDR3 is TGTGCCTGGAGTGTACGACAGAACACTGAAGCTTTCTTT.

This clone was seen a few times. The V and J genes are TRBV29-1 and TRBJ2-5, with D possibly matching TRBD2 (6 bases). The germline V gene encodes CDR1 SQVTM and CDR2 ANQGSEA. The CDR3 extends over 15 amino acids. With 6 bases removed from V and 2 bases from J, the gap between germline ends came to 19 bases. The CDR3 loop reads CSVRRRLDVQETQYF. The DNA for the CDR3 is TGCAGCGTCCGAAGGAGACTAGACGTTCAAGAGACCCAGTACTTC.

The V call is TRBV5-8, the J call TRBJ1-2, with a tentative D call TRBD1 (5 bases). V gave up 2 bases and J gave up 6 bases, with 23 bases separating them. CDR1 is SGHTS and CDR2 is YDEGEE in the germline V gene. The CDR3 consists of 17 residues. Here the CDR3 reads CASSLSLPYQGPDGYTF. The CDR3 DNA sequence: TGTGCCAGCAGCTTAAGTTTACCGTACCAGGGCCCGGATGGCTACACCTTC.

About this clone itself: At one end the junction does not follow the germline gene, possibly because of a read error. The chain recombines TRBV28 with TRBJ2-7, with D possibly being TRBD1 (5 bases). Germline lookup yields CDR1 MDHEN and CDR2 SYDVKM. The CDR3 spans 12 residues. This CDR3 reads CASSSRQSRLTF. CDR3 DNA: TGTGCCAGCAGCTCCCGACAGAGCCGGTTAACCTTC. The complete variable domain, with remaining parts taken from reference TRBV28 and TRBJ2-7, reads DVKVTQSSRYLVKRTGEKVFLECVQDMDHENMFWYRQDPGLGLRLIYFSYDVKMKEKGDIPEGYSVSREKKERFSLILESASTNQTSMYLCASSSRQSRLTFGPGTRLTVT.